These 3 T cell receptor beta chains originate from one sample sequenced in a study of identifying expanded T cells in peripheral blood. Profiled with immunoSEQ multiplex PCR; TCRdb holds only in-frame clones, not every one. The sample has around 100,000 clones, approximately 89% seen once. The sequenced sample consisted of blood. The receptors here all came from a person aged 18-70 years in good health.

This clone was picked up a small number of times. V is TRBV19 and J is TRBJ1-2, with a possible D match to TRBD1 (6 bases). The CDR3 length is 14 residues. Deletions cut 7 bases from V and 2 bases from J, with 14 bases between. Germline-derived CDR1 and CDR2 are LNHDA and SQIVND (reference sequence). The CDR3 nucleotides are TGTGCCAGTACATCCGGACAGAGAAACTATGGCTACACCTTC. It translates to CASTSGQRNYGYTF. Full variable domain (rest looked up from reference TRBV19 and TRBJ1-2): DGGITQSPKYLFRKEGQNVTLSCEQNLNHDAMYWYRQDPGQGLRLIYYSQIVNDFQKGDIAEGYSVSREKKESFPLTVTSAQKNPTAFYLCASTSGQRNYGYTFGSGTRLTVV.

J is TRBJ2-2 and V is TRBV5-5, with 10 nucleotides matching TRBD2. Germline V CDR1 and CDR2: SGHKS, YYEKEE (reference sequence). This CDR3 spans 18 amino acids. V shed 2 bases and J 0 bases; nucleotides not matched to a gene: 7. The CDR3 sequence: CASSFLGSGRTNTGELFF. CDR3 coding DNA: TGTGCCAGCAGCTTTTTGGGTAGCGGGAGGACGAACACCGGGGAGCTGTTTTTT.

The CDR3 DNA reads TGTGCCAGTAGTATCCTGGCCGGGACAGGGGCTGGTCAGCCCCAGCATTTT. Translation gives CASSILAGTGAGQPQHF. V gene TRBV19 combines with J gene TRBJ1-5; the match to TRBD1 covers 10 bases. Germline V gives CDR1 LNHDA, CDR2 SQIVND (reference sequence). The V segment lost 3 bases and the J segment 6 bases; nucleotides outside the gene matches: 11. The CDR3 has 17 residues.